This record covers a single T cell receptor beta chain. Its antigen is as yet unknown. This entry belongs to a study of shared clonotypes between healthy human individuals. Using immunoSEQ multiplex PCR, the repertoire was profiled, and TCRdb retains in-frame clones only, with some absent. The table lists approximately 810,000 clones, 80% to 95% of them singletons. Germline V gives CDR1 SGHNT, CDR2 YYREEE (reference sequence). The CDR3 has 14 amino acids. V was cut by 2 bases and J by 2 bases, with 8 bases left in between. Positive CCR7 selection of CD45RO-negative cells yielded the naive CD8 cells, and terminally differentiated effector memory CD45RA+ cells were excluded. The study's findings and limits: Compared with memory subsets, naive subsets generally had larger estimated richness.

J is TRBJ1-5 and V is TRBV5-4, with D hard to call. The receptor was derived from a young man in good health. Source material: naive CD8+ T cells sorted from blood. In nucleotides, the CDR3 is TGTGCCAGCAGCTTTAACGGGGGCAATCAGCCCCAGCATTTT. Its protein product is CASSFNGGNQPQHF.